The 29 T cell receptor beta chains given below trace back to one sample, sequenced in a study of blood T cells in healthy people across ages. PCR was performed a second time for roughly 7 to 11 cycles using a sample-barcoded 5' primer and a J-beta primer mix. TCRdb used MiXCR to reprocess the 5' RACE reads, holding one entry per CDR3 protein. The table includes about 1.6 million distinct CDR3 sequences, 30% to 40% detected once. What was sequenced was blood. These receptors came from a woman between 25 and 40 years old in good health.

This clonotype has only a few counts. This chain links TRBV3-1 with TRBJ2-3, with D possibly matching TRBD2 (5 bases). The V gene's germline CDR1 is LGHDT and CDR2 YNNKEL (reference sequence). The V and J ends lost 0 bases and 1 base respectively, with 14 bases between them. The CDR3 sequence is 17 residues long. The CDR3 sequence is CASSQDRTVEGTDTQYF. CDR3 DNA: TGTGCCAGCAGCCAAGATAGGACTGTCGAGGGCACAGATACGCAGTATTTT.

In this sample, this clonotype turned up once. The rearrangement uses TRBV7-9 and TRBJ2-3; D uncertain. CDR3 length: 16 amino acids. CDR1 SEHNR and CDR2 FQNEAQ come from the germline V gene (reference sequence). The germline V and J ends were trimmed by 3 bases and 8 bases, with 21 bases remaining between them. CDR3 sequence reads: CASSFPKSLTAGTQYF. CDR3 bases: TGTGCCAGCAGCTTTCCTAAATCGCTCACCGCAGGTACGCAGTATTTT.

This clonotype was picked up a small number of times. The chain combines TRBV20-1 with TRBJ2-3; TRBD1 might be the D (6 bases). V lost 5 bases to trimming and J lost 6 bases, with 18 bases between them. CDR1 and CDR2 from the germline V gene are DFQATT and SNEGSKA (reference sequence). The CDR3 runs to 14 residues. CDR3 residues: CSASPGHRADTQYF. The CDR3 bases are TGCAGTGCTTCCCCGGGACACCGAGCGGATACGCAGTATTTT.

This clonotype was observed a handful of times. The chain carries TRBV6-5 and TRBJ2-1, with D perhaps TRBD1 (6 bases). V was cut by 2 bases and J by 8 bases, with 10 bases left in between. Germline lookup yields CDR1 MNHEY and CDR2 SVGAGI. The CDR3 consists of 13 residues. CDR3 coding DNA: TGTGCCAGCAGTTACCCAGAGGGGGATGAGCAGTTCTTC. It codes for CASSYPEGDEQFF.

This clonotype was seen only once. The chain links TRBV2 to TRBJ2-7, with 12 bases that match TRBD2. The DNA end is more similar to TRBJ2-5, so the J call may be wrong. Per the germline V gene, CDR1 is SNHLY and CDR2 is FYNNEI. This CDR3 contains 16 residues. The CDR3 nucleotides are TGTGCCAGCAGTGATCTGACTAGCGGGAGATACGGGACCCAGTACTTC. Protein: CASSDLTSGRYGTQYF.

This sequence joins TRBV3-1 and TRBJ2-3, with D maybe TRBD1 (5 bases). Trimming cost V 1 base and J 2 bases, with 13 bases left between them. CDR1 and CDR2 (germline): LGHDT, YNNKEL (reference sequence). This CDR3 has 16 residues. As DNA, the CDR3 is TGTGCCAGCAGCCAAGCAGGGCAGATTCACACAGATACGCAGTATTTT. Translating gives CASSQAGQIHTDTQYF.

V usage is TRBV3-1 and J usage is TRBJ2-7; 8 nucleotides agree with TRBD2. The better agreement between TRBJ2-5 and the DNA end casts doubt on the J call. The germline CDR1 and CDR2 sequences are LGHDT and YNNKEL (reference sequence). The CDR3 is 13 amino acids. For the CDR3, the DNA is TGTGCCAGCAGCTATGGGACTAGAGAGACCCAGTACTTC. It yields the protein CASSYGTRETQYF.

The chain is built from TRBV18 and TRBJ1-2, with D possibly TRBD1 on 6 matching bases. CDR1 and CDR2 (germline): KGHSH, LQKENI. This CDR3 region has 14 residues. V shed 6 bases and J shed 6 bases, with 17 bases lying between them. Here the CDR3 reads CASSQSRQGNGYTF. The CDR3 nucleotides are TGTGCCAGCTCCCAGAGTCGGCAGGGGAATGGCTACACCTTC.

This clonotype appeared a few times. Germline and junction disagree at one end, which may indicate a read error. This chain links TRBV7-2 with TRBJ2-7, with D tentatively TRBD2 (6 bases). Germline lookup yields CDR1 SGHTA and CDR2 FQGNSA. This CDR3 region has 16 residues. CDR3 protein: CAGSLYRGQGGTEQYF. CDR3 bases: TGTGCCGGCAGCCTTTATAGGGGCCAGGGAGGTACCGAGCAGTACTTC. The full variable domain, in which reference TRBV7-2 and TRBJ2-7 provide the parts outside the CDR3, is GAGVSQSPSNKVTEKGKDVELRCDPISGHTALYWYRQSLGQGLEFLIYFQGNSAPDKSGLPSDRFSAERTGGSVSTLTIQRTQQEDSAVYLCAGSLYRGQGGTEQYFGPGTRLTVT.

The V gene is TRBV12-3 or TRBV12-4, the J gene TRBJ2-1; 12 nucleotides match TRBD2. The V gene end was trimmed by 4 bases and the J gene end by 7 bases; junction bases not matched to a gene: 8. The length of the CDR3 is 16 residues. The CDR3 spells CASSSVGLAGRNEQFF. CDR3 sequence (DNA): TGTGCCAGCAGTTCCGTGGGACTAGCGGGCCGGAATGAGCAGTTCTTC.

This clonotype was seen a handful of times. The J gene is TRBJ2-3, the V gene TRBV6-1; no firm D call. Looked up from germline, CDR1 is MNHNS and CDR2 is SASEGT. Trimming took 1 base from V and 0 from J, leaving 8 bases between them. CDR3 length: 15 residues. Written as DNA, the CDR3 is TGTGCCAGCAGTGAAGTGCGAGGAAGCACAGATACGCAGTATTTT. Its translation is CASSEVRGSTDTQYF.

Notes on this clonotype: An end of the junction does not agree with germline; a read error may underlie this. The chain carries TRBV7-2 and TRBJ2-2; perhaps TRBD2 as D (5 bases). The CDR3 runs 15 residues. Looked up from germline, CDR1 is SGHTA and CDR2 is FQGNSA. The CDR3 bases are TGTGCCAGCAGCCCTGAGCGACTATTCACCGGGGAGCGGTTTTTT. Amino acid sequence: CASSPERLFTGERFF.

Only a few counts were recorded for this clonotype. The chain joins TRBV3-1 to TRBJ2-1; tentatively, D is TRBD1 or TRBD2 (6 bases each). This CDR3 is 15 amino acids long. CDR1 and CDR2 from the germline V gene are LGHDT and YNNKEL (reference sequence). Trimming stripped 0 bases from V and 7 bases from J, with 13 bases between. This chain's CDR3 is CASSQDLGGNNEQFF. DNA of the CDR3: TGTGCCAGCAGCCAAGACCTAGGGGGGAATAATGAGCAGTTCTTC.

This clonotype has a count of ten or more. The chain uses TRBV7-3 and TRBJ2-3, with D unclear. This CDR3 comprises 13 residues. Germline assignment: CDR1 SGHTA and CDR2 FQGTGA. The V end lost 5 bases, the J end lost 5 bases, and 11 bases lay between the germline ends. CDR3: CASSQTKGDTQYF. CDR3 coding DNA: TGTGCCAGCAGCCAGACCAAAGGAGATACGCAGTATTTT.

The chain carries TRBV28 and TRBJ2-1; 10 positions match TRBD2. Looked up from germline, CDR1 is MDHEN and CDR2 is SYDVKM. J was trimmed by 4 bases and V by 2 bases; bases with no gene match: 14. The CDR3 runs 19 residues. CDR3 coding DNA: TGTGCCAGCAGTTTAATGCTAGCGGGGGAGTACGGAAGGTACAATGAGCAGTTCTTC. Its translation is CASSLMLAGEYGRYNEQFF.

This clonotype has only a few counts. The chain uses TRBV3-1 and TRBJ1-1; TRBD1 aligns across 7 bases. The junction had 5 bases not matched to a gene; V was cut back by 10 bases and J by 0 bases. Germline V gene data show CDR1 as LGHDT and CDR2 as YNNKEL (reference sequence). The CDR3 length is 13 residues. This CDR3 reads CATTTGMNTEAFF. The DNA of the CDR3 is TGTGCCACTACGACAGGGATGAACACTGAAGCTTTCTTT. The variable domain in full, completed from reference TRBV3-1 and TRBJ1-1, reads DTAVSQTPKYLVTQMGNDKSIKCEQNLGHDTMYWYKQDSKKFLKIMFSYNNKELIINETVPNRFSPKSPDKAHLNLHINSLELGDSAVYFCATTTGMNTEAFFGQGTRLTVV.

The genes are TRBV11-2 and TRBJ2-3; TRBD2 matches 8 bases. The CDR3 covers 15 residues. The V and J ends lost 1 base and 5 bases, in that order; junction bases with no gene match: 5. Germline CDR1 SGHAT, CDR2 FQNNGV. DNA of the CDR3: TGTGCCAGCAGCTTAGCTGGACTAGCTCTAGATACGCAGTATTTT. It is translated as CASSLAGLALDTQYF.

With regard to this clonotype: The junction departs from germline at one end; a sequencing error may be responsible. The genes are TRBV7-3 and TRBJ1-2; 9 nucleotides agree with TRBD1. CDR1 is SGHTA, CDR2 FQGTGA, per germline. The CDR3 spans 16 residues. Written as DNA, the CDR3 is TGTGCCAGCAGCGTAACCCGGGACAGGGAGAACTATGGCTACACCTTC. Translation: CASSVTRDRENYGYTF.

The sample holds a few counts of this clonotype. CDR3 loop: CASSPGQNNQPQHF. CDR3 DNA: TGTGCCAGCAGCCCCGGACAGAACAATCAGCCCCAGCATTTT. The chain carries TRBV12-3 or TRBV12-4 and TRBJ1-5, with D possibly matching TRBD1 (6 bases). Trimming took 6 bases from V and 3 from J, leaving 12 bases between them. This CDR3 is built from 14 residues.

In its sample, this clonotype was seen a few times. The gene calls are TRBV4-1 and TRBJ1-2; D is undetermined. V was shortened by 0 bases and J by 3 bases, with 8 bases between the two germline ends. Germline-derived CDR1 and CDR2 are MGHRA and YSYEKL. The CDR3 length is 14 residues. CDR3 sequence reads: CASSQETGYYGYTF. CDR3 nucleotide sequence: TGCGCCAGCAGCCAAGAGACGGGATACTATGGCTACACCTTC.

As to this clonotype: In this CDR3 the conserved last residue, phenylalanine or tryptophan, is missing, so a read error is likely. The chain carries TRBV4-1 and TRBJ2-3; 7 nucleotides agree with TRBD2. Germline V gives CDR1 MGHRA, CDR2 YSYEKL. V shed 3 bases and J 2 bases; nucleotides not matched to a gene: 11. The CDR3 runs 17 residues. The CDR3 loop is CASSHSPAGANTDTQYL. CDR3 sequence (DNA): TGCGCCAGCAGCCACTCCCCGGCGGGAGCAAACACAGATACGCAGTATCTT.

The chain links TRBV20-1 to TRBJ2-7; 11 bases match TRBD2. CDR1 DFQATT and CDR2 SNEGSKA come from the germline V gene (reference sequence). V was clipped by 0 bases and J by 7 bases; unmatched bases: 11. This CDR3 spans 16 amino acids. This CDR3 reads CSARDRVSGRAEEQYF. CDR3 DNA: TGCAGTGCTAGAGATCGGGTTAGCGGGAGGGCTGAAGAGCAGTACTTC.

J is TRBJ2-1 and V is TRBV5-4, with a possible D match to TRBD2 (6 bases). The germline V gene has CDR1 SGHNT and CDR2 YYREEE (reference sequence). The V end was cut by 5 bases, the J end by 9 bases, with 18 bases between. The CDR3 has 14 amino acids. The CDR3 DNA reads TGTGCCAGCAGTCGATCGGTAGCGGCAATTGAGCAGTTCTTC. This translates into CASSRSVAAIEQFF.

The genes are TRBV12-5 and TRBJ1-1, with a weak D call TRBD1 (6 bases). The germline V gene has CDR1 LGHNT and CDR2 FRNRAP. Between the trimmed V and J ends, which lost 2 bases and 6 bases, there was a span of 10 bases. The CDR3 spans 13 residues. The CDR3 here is CASGLSGGPEAFF. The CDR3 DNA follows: TGTGCTAGTGGTTTGAGCGGGGGCCCTGAAGCTTTCTTT.

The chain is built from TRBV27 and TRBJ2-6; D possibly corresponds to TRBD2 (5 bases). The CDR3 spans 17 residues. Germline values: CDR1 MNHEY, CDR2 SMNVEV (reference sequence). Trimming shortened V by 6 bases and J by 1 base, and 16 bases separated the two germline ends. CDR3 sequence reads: CASSGLNHRSGANVLTF. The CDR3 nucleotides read TGTGCCAGCAGCGGACTCAACCATCGTTCTGGGGCCAACGTCCTGACTTTC.

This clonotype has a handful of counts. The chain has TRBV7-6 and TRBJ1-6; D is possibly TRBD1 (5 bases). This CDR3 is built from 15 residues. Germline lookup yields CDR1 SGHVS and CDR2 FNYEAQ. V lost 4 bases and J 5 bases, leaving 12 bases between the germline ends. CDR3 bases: TGTGCCAGCAGCTCCCGTGCGGGGGATAATTCACCCCTCCACTTT. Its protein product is CASSSRAGDNSPLHF.

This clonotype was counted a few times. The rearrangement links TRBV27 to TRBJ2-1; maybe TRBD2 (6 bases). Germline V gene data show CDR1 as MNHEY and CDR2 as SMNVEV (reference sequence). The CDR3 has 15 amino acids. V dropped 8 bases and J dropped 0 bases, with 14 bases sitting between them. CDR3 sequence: CASGASVSSYNEQFF. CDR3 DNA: TGTGCCAGCGGGGCTAGCGTCAGCTCCTACAATGAGCAGTTCTTC.

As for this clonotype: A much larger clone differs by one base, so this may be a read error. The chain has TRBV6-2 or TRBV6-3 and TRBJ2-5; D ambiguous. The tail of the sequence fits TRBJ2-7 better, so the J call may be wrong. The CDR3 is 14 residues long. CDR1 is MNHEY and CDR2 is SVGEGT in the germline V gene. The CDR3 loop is CANPECPPTHEQYF. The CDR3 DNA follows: TGTGCCAACCCAGAGTGTCCTCCGACCCACGAGCAGTACTTC.

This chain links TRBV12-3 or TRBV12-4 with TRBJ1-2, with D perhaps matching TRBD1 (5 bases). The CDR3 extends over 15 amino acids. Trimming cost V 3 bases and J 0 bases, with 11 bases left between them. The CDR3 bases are TGTGCCAGCAGTTTTGGGGGGAGAGCTAACTATGGCTACACCTTC. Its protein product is CASSFGGRANYGYTF.